The rows below give T cell receptor beta chains drawn from one sample of a study of CD8 T cells in ankylosing spondylitis. Using its own MiXCR run on the 5' RACE reads, TCRdb lists one record per CDR3 protein. The sample records some 290,000 distinct CDR3 sequences, 20% being singletons. Specimen: blood, either unsorted or a sorted T cell fraction (not recorded which). The receptors were sampled from a male donor with ankylosing spondylitis or in good health (not recorded which). Both conserved end residues are part of each CDR3. A D gene is named only where the DNA matches it firmly. Some rows mark clone size as missing; the rest say once, few, many or name a class of expanded clone.

TRBJ1-2 | 14 | . | TRBV29-1 | . | CSVVGLESNYGYTF | TGCAGCGTTGTTGGTCTGGAGTCTAACTATGGCTACACCTTC
TRBJ2-1 | 14 | many | TRBV20-1 | . | CSARSGSGGNEQFF | TGCAGTGCTAGAAGTGGGTCCGGTGGGAATGAGCAGTTCTTC
TRBJ2-5 | 12 | . | TRBV20-1 | TRBD2 | CSASGGLETQYF | TGCAGTGCTAGCGGGGGGTTGGAGACCCAGTACTTC
TRBJ1-3 | 13 | few | TRBV20-1 | . | CSAREGLGNTIYF | TGCAGTGCTAGAGAGGGACTTGGAAACACCATATATTTT
TRBJ2-5 | 18 | . | TRBV11-1 | TRBD2 | CASSPRRTSGGFQETQYF | TGTGCCAGCAGCCCCCGCAGGACTAGCGGGGGATTCCAAGAGACCCAGTACTTC
TRBJ1-5 | 18 | . | TRBV5-5 | . | CASSIHLDSRGPNQPQHF | TGTGCCAGCAGCATCCACCTGGACAGCCGAGGTCCCAATCAGCCCCAGCATTTT
TRBJ2-2 | 15 | many | TRBV12-3/TRBV12-4 | TRBD1 | CASLLGTGVAGELFF | TGTGCCAGCCTCCTGGGGACAGGGGTAGCCGGGGAGCTGTTTTTT
TRBJ1-1 | 15 | few | TRBV15 | . | CATSRGTAKNTEAFF | TGTGCCACCAGCAGAGGGACAGCTAAGAACACTGAAGCTTTCTTT
TRBJ2-3 | 15 | . | TRBV7-7 | TRBD2 | CASSPTVAGADTQYF | TGTGCCAGCAGCCCGACGGTAGCGGGAGCAGATACGCAGTATTTT
TRBJ2-2 | 16 | once | TRBV20-1 | . | CSARDYGGSLVGELFF | TGCAGTGCTAGAGATTACGGGGGCAGTTTGGTCGGGGAGCTGTTTTTT
TRBJ1-4 | 14 | . | TRBV3-1 | . | CASSRGLPGEKLFF | TGTGCCAGCAGCCGCGGACTGCCCGGGGAAAAACTGTTTTTT
TRBJ1-2 | 14 | many | TRBV5-1 | . | CASSLEGTAYGYTF | TGCGCCAGCAGCTTGGAGGGGACGGCCTATGGCTACACCTTC
TRBJ1-3 | 15 | . | TRBV12-3/TRBV12-4 | . | CASSPSGVAGNTIYF | TGTGCCAGCAGTCCATCAGGGGTTGCTGGAAACACCATATATTTT
TRBJ1-2 | 14 | . | TRBV4-2 | . | CASSQEKRDYGYTF | TGTGCCAGCAGCCAAGAGAAAAGGGACTATGGCTACACCTTC
TRBJ1-1 | 13 | many | TRBV28 | . | CASSLVGVTEAFF | TGTGCCAGCAGTTTGGTGGGCGTCACTGAAGCTTTCTTT
TRBJ1-1 | 12 | few | TRBV11-2 | . | CASSLFDTEAFF | TGTGCCAGCAGCTTATTTGACACTGAAGCTTTCTTT
TRBJ2-3 | 16 | few | TRBV7-6 | TRBD2 | CASSLLAGPSTDTQYF | TGTGCCAGCAGCCTATTAGCGGGACCAAGCACAGATACGCAGTATTTT
TRBJ2-5 | 15 | . | TRBV12-3/TRBV12-4 | . | CASSLVRGAFETQYF | TGTGCCAGCAGTCTAGTGAGGGGTGCTTTTGAGACCCAGTACTTC
TRBJ1-2 | 13 | . | TRBV15 | TRBD1 | CATSRRTGDGYTF | TGTGCCACCAGCAGACGGACAGGCGATGGCTACACCTTC
TRBJ1-5 | 14 | . | TRBV5-1 | . | CASSWGDDNQPQHF | TGCGCCAGCAGCTGGGGGGATGACAATCAGCCCCAGCATTTT
TRBJ2-5 | 14 | many | TRBV29-1 | . | CSVEKVGGGETQYF | TGCAGCGTTGAAAAGGTCGGCGGCGGGGAGACCCAGTACTTC
TRBJ2-1 | 13 | . | TRBV9 | . | CASSPGTGFEQFF | TGTGCCAGCAGCCCTGGAACAGGGTTTGAGCAGTTCTTC
TRBJ1-6 | 14 | few | TRBV5-4 | . | CASSQDSYNSPLHF | TGTGCCAGCAGCCAGGACAGTTATAATTCACCCCTCCACTTT
TRBJ2-1 | 17 | . | TRBV6-2/TRBV6-3 | TRBD2 | CASSYTPGGSSYNEQFF | TGTGCCAGCAGTTACACCCCTGGCGGGAGCTCCTACAATGAGCAGTTCTTC
TRBJ1-3 | 15 | . | TRBV5-1 | TRBD1 | CASSLEDRAGNTIYF | TGCGCCAGCAGCTTGGAGGACAGGGCTGGAAACACCATATATTTT
TRBJ2-4 | 16 | few | TRBV18 | TRBD1 | CASSTNRGLPKNIQYF | TGTGCCAGCTCGACAAACAGGGGGCTGCCCAAAAACATTCAGTACTTC
TRBJ1-1 | 15 | . | TRBV5-1 | . | CASSQSTGRNTEAFF | TGCGCCAGCAGCCAATCAACAGGGAGGAACACTGAAGCTTTCTTT
TRBJ2-5 | 14 | many | TRBV20-1 | TRBD2 | CSARIAGGAETQYF | TGCAGTGCTAGAATAGCGGGAGGTGCTGAGACCCAGTACTTC
TRBJ2-1 | 15 | few | TRBV10-3 | TRBD2 | CATRLALSSYNEQFF | TGTGCCACACGACTAGCGTTAAGCTCCTACAATGAGCAGTTCTTC
TRBJ2-3 | 15 | . | TRBV9 | . | CASSGPPDGTDTQYF | TGTGCCAGCAGCGGCCCCCCTGACGGCACAGATACGCAGTATTTT
TRBJ1-5 | 13 | . | TRBV7-9 | . | CASSRGGGEPQHF | TGTGCCAGCAGTCGGGGTGGGGGCGAGCCCCAGCATTTT
TRBJ2-1 | 14 | many | TRBV12-3/TRBV12-4 | . | CASSFGGSYNEQFF | TGTGCCAGCAGTTTCGGAGGGTCCTACAATGAGCAGTTCTTC
TRBJ2-1 | 16 | many | TRBV4-1 | TRBD2 | CASSQDMASGYNEQFF | TGCGCCAGCAGCCAAGATATGGCTAGCGGCTACAATGAGCAGTTCTTC
TRBJ1-2 | 14 | . | TRBV7-9 | . | CASSTSGSDYGYTF | TGTGCCAGCAGCACGTCCGGATCGGACTATGGCTACACCTTC
TRBJ2-6 | 17 | . | TRBV28 | . | CASSSPSVFSGANVLTF | TGTGCCAGCAGTTCCCCTAGCGTGTTCTCTGGGGCCAACGTCCTGACTTTC
TRBJ1-2 | 11 | few | TRBV3-1 | TRBD1 | CASSQTGDYTF | TGTGCCAGCAGCCAAACAGGGGACTACACCTTC
TRBJ1-2 | 14 | few | TRBV12-3/TRBV12-4 | TRBD1 | CASSLTGQGHGYTF | TGTGCCAGCAGTTTAACGGGACAGGGACACGGCTACACCTTC
TRBJ2-3 | 13 | . | TRBV20-1 | TRBD2 | CSARPGLATRPYF | TGCAGTGCTCGACCGGGACTAGCGACTCGCCCGTATTTT
TRBJ2-3 | 13 | many | TRBV5-1 | . | CASSLVGKDTQYF | TGCGCCAGCAGCTTGGTCGGGAAGGATACGCAGTATTTT
TRBJ2-3 | 13 | . | TRBV25-1 | TRBD1 | CASSEQGADTQYF | TGTGCCAGCAGTGAGCAGGGGGCAGATACGCAGTATTTT
TRBJ1-2 | 14 | few | TRBV2 | . | CASSEAEGNYGYTF | TGTGCCAGCAGTGAAGCGGAGGGGAACTATGGCTACACCTTC
TRBJ2-3 | 15 | . | TRBV10-3 | . | CAISGGTINTDTQYF | TGTGCCATCAGTGGAGGGACAATCAACACAGATACGCAGTATTTT
TRBJ2-1 | 14 | few | TRBV29-1 | . | CSSSQGGFDNEQFF | TGCAGCTCGTCGCAGGGCGGATTTGACAATGAGCAGTTCTTC
TRBJ1-2 | 13 | . | TRBV29-1 | . | CSVDSGDSSGYTF | TGCAGCGTTGACTCAGGGGATTCAAGTGGCTACACCTTC
TRBJ1-1 | 11 | many | TRBV12-3/TRBV12-4 | . | CASRLNTEAFF | TGTGCCAGCAGGCTGAACACTGAAGCTTTCTTT